The 25 T cell receptor beta chains below were found in one sample sequenced in a study of shared clonotypes between healthy human individuals. The repertoire was sequenced with immunoSEQ multiplex PCR; TCRdb's copy has only in-frame clones and lacks some. The sample consists of about 2.1 million clones, about 93% of them appearing once. The naive CD8 fraction comprised CD45RO-negative cells positively selected for CCR7 and excluded terminally differentiated effector memory CD45RA+ cells. The sequenced material came from naive CD8+ T cells from PBMCs. The receptor source for this set is a man aged 18-30 years in good health. Some clones in this sample may be carry-over from other donors' samples.

The rearrangement uses TRBV5-1 and TRBJ2-7; D gene unclear. Germline lookup yields CDR1 SGHRS and CDR2 YFSETQ. The length of the CDR3 is 12 residues. Trimming left V 1 base short and J 5 bases short, with 7 bases between. The CDR3, as DNA: TGCGCCAGCAGCTTGACCCCCCACGAGCAGTACTTC. This translates into CASSLTPHEQYF. Filled out from reference TRBV5-1 and TRBJ2-7, the complete variable domain reads KAGVTQTPRYLIKTRGQQVTLSCSPISGHRSVSWYQQTPGQGLQFLFEYFSETQRNKGNFPGRFSGRQFSNSRSEMNVSTLELGDSALYLCASSLTPHEQYFGPGTRLTVT.

This chain uses TRBV9 with TRBJ2-2; TRBD1 matches at 11 bases. V was pared by 0 bases and J by 0 bases, with 7 bases of the junction left unmatched. Germline-derived CDR1 and CDR2 are SGDLS and YYNGEE. The CDR3 sequence is 19 residues long. The CDR3 DNA sequence: TGTGCCAGCAGCGTAGGGACAGGGGGCTTACTTCCGAACACCGGGGAGCTGTTTTTT. This translates into CASSVGTGGLLPNTGELFF.

The chain couples TRBV11-2 to TRBJ1-2, with D unclear. The CDR3 runs to 14 residues. V shed 3 bases and J shed 3 bases, with 11 bases lying between them. CDR1 is SGHAT, CDR2 FQNNGV, per germline. The CDR3 DNA is TGTGCCAGCAGCTTTTTTGAGGAGGACTATGGCTACACCTTC. Its protein product is CASSFFEEDYGYTF.

The rearrangement links TRBV12-2 to TRBJ2-7. TRBV12-2 is a known pseudogene. CDR3 length equals 14 residues. CDR3 sequence (DNA): TGTGCAAGTCGCTTAGCAGGACCGTCCTACGAGCAGTACTTC. This encodes CASRLAGPSYEQYF.

The chain carries TRBV19 and TRBJ1-1, with D uncertain. Trimming removed 5 bases at V and 3 bases at J, with 19 bases between. Germline loops: CDR1 LNHDA, CDR2 SQIVND (reference sequence). The CDR3 consists of 16 residues. The CDR3 sequence is CASSPTDRRSDTEAFF. The CDR3 nucleotides read TGTGCCAGTAGTCCCACGGACCGCCGCTCGGACACTGAAGCTTTCTTT.

This chain joins TRBV4-3 and TRBJ2-3; the match to TRBD2 covers 7 bases. The germline CDR1 and CDR2 sequences are LGHNA and YSLEER. The trim removed 1 base at V and 4 bases at J, leaving 8 bases unmatched. This CDR3 spans 16 amino acids. DNA for the CDR3: TGCGCCAGCAGCCAAGGAGTTAGCGGGCGTGCAGATACGCAGTATTTT. It yields the protein CASSQGVSGRADTQYF.

This rearrangement joins TRBV5-6 to TRBJ2-5, with unresolved D. The CDR3 length is 11 residues. The V and J ends lost 4 bases and 5 bases respectively, with 6 bases between them. CDR1 SGHDT and CDR2 YYEEEE come from the germline V gene. CDR3 bases: TGTGCCAGCAGCGACGGGGAGACCCAGTACTTC. Its protein is CASSDGETQYF.

The chain recombines TRBV2 with TRBJ2-7, with 8 bases matching TRBD1. V dropped 0 bases and J dropped 3; count of bases not matched to a gene: 13. This CDR3 has 18 amino acids. CDR1 SNHLY and CDR2 FYNNEI come from the germline V gene. The CDR3 region has the DNA TGTGCCAGCAGTGAAGCCTTCCTACTACAGGGGGGACACTACGAGCAGTACTTC. Protein product: CASSEAFLLQGGHYEQYF.

The V and J genes are TRBV29-1 and TRBJ1-2, with 8 nucleotides matching TRBD1. V shed 7 bases, J shed 0 bases, and the junction held 7 bases outside the gene matches. Germline CDR1 reads SQVTM; CDR2 reads ANQGSEA. The CDR3 sequence is 14 residues long. The CDR3 region is CSAGQGLPNYGYTF. Here the CDR3 DNA reads TGCAGCGCCGGACAGGGTCTCCCTAACTATGGCTACACCTTC. The whole variable domain, filled in from reference TRBV29-1 and TRBJ1-2, reads SAVISQKPSRDICQRGTSLTIQCQVDSQVTMMFWYRQQPGQSLTLIATANQGSEATYESGFVIDKFPISRPNLTFSTLTVSNMSPEDSSIYLCSAGQGLPNYGYTFGSGTRLTVV.

As for this clone: At the DNA level, this CDR3 is encoded by other sequences in the same sample as well. The V gene is TRBV27, the J gene TRBJ1-1; D remains ambiguous. Germline CDR1 reads MNHEY; CDR2 reads SMNVEV (reference sequence). V lost 2 bases to trimming and J lost 5 bases, with 9 bases between them. This CDR3 contains 13 residues. The chain's CDR3 is CASSLNGGTEAFF. CDR3 coding DNA: TGTGCCAGCAGTTTAAATGGAGGAACTGAAGCTTTCTTT.

This chain connects TRBV28 to TRBJ2-1, with TRBD2 matching over 13 bases. CDR3 length: 15 residues. CDR1 and CDR2 (germline): MDHEN, SYDVKM. The V segment lost 4 bases and the J segment 7 bases; nucleotides outside the gene matches: 4. The CDR3 nucleotides are TGTGCCAGCAGTTGGACTAGCGGGAGTTGGAATGAGCAGTTCTTC. Amino acid sequence: CASSWTSGSWNEQFF.

This chain joins TRBV10-1 and TRBJ2-7, with D uncertain. This CDR3 comprises 14 residues. The V gene lost 1 base and the J gene lost 6 bases, with 13 bases spanning the gap. Germline V lookup: CDR1 WNHNN, CDR2 SYGVQD (reference sequence). CDR3 sequence: CASSEFRPTGEQYF. CDR3 nucleotides: TGCGCCAGCAGTGAGTTTCGACCTACCGGCGAGCAGTACTTC.

This rearrangement joins TRBV28 to TRBJ2-7; 14 nucleotides line up with TRBD2. CDR3 length: 21 residues. Germline V gives CDR1 MDHEN, CDR2 SYDVKM. V lost 2 bases, J lost 2 bases, and 17 bases stayed unmatched. As DNA, the CDR3 is TGTGCCAGCAGTTTACCACCGGCTGGGACTAGCGGGAGAATGATGCCCTACGAGCAGTACTTC. It specifies CASSLPPAGTSGRMMPYEQYF.

The rearrangement links TRBV6-1 to TRBJ2-1; D gene uncertain. V was pared by 5 bases and J by 5 bases, with 7 bases between. This CDR3 has 12 residues. From germline, CDR1 is MNHNS and CDR2 SASEGT. CDR3 DNA sequence: TGTGCCAGCAGTATCGCCGACAATGAGCAGTTCTTC. Translated, it gives CASSIADNEQFF.

V usage is TRBV5-6 and J usage is TRBJ1-2; D gene uncertain. CDR1 SGHDT and CDR2 YYEEEE come from the germline V gene. The ends were cut back, 3 bases at V and 0 bases at J, with 15 bases in the middle. The CDR3 runs to 16 residues. The CDR3 is CASSSSGKGANYGYTF. The DNA of the CDR3 is TGTGCCAGCAGCTCCTCCGGGAAAGGAGCTAACTATGGCTACACCTTC.

V and J are TRBV7-9 and TRBJ2-7, with no clear D. Deletions cut 5 bases from V and 4 bases from J, with 12 bases between. CDR3 size: 13 residues. Per the germline V gene, CDR1 is SEHNR and CDR2 is FQNEAQ (reference sequence). The CDR3 sequence is CASSPEVPYEQYF. CDR3 in DNA: TGTGCCAGCAGCCCCGAGGTACCTTACGAGCAGTACTTC.

The chain couples TRBV5-1 to TRBJ2-1; the match to TRBD2 covers 7 bases. Germline trimming cut 0 bases from V and 5 bases from J; bases unmatched to any gene: 2. The CDR3 has 14 amino acids. Germline-derived CDR1 and CDR2 are SGHRS and YFSETQ. The CDR3 loop is CASSLELADNEQFF. DNA of the CDR3: TGCGCCAGCAGCTTGGAGCTAGCGGACAATGAGCAGTTCTTC.

The J gene is TRBJ2-5, the V gene TRBV7-9; D remains unclear. Germline CDR1 reads SEHNR; CDR2 reads FQNEAQ (reference sequence). Trimming removed 5 bases from V and 2 bases from J, with 12 bases in between. This CDR3 has 14 amino acids. The DNA for the CDR3 is TGTGCCAGCAGCGCCGCCAAGGAACAAGAGACCCAGTACTTC. This codes for CASSAAKEQETQYF.

This chain links TRBV7-6 with TRBJ2-1, with D perhaps given as TRBD1 or TRBD2 (6 bases each). Germline V gene sequence: CDR1 SGHVS, CDR2 FNYEAQ. The CDR3 is 15 amino acids. Trimming took 5 bases from V and 3 from J, leaving 14 bases between them. DNA for the CDR3: TGTGCCAGCAGCCTCGAGGGGGGATTCTACAATGAGCAGTTCTTC. It specifies CASSLEGGFYNEQFF. Full variable domain (rest looked up from reference TRBV7-6 and TRBJ2-1): GAGVSQSPRYKVTKRGQDVALRCDPISGHVSLYWYRQALGQGPEFLTYFNYEAQQDKSGLPNDRFSAERPEGSISTLTIQRTEQRDSAMYRCASSLEGGFYNEQFFGPGTRLTVL.

The chain uses TRBV5-1 and TRBJ2-1; 7 nucleotides agree with TRBD2. CDR3 length: 15 residues. The V gene end was trimmed by 0 bases and the J gene end by 6 bases; junction bases not matched to a gene: 6. Germline V gene lookup returns CDR1 SGHRS and CDR2 YFSETQ. The CDR3 DNA reads TGCGCCAGCAGCTTGGCAGAAGGCGGGGGCAATGAGCAGTTCTTC. Amino acids: CASSLAEGGGNEQFF.

Details on this clone: The same CDR3 arises from other DNA sequences in this sample as well. This rearrangement joins TRBV5-1 to TRBJ2-7; 8 bases are a match to TRBD1. V lost 0 bases and J lost 4; bases outside the gene matches: 3. The CDR3 loop spans 14 amino acids. The V gene's germline CDR1 is SGHRS and CDR2 YFSETQ. CDR3 sequence reads: CASSLAGGGYEQYF. The CDR3 nucleotides read TGCGCCAGCAGCTTGGCAGGGGGCGGGTACGAGCAGTACTTC.

In its sample, this clone was seen once. This sample includes further DNA sequences coding for the same CDR3. This chain joins TRBV27 and TRBJ2-1, with a tentative D call TRBD1 (6 bases). Trimming stripped 3 bases from V and 4 bases from J, with 10 bases between. The CDR3 is 14 amino acids. Germline V gene lookup returns CDR1 MNHEY and CDR2 SMNVEV (reference sequence). CDR3: CASSLGRGYNEQFF. The DNA for the CDR3 is TGTGCCAGCAGTTTGGGCAGGGGATACAATGAGCAGTTCTTC.

This sequence joins TRBV19 and TRBJ2-1, with 8 positions matching TRBD1. CDR3 length: 16 amino acids. Germline V gene sequence: CDR1 LNHDA, CDR2 SQIVND (reference sequence). Unmatched junction bases numbered 11, after V lost 5 bases and J lost 5 bases. CDR3 sequence: CASSSPTGEIDNEQFF. In DNA form, the CDR3 reads TGTGCCAGTAGTTCACCGACAGGGGAAATAGACAATGAGCAGTTCTTC.

The chain couples TRBV4-2 to TRBJ2-5; 9 nucleotides line up with TRBD2. The J call may be mistaken, given a closer DNA end match to TRBJ2-7. The CDR3 totals 15 residues. The germline CDR1 and CDR2 sequences are LGHNA and YNFKEQ. The CDR3 here is CASSQGGGRVYEQYF. The CDR3 DNA is TGTGCCAGCAGCCAAGGCGGCGGGAGGGTTTACGAGCAGTACTTC.

This clone was recorded once. J is TRBJ2-7 and V is TRBV10-3, with 10 positions matching TRBD1. The CDR3 is 15 residues long. Germline assignment: CDR1 ENHRY and CDR2 SYGVKD. Germline trimming cut 6 bases from V and 0 bases from J; bases unmatched to any gene: 5. CDR3: CAISSDRGASYEQYF. CDR3 DNA: TGTGCCATCAGCTCGGACAGGGGGGCCTCCTACGAGCAGTACTTC.